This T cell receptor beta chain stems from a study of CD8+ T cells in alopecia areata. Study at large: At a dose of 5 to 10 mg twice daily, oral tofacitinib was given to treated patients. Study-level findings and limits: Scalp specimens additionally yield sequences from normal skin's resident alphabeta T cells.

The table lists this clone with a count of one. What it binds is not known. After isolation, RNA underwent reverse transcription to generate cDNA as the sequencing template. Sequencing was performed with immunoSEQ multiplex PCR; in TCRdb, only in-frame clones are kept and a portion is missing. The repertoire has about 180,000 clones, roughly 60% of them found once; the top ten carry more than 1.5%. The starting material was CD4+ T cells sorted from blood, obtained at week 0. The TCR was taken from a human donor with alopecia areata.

Here the CDR3 DNA reads TGTGCCAGCAGCTTAGTCCAAACCGTGGGAAACACCATATATTTT. Translated, it gives CASSLVQTVGNTIYF. The chain links TRBV7-8 to TRBJ1-3; D not resolved. The germline V and J ends were trimmed by 1 base and 4 bases, with 11 bases remaining between them. The CDR3 runs to 15 residues. Germline V lookup: CDR1 SGHVS, CDR2 FQNEAQ.